This T cell receptor beta chain appears in the sequencing data of a study of OX40 agonist ivuxolimab in advanced cancers. Across the study: Patients received the agonistic anti-OX40 (CD134) antibody ivuxolimab. Patients received intravenous ivuxolimab every 2 weeks at 0.01 to 10 mg/kg. Earlier anti-PD-1, anti-PD-L1 or anti-CTLA-4 therapy was permitted; 30% to 45% had received some.

TCRdb's table, derived via immunoSEQ multiplex PCR, lists solely in-frame clones and lacks some. The sample lists about 70,000 clones, roughly 89% occurring once. In the case of this clone: The antigen remains undetermined.

Whole-study results and caveats: CD8+ T cells were the subset that, on average, had more expanded clones than CD4+.

The origin of this receptor is an adult with an advanced solid tumor such as melanoma, head and neck, liver or kidney cancer. The material was CD4+ or CD8+ T cells sorted from blood, obtained in a trial of the OX40 agonist ivuxolimab.

CDR3: CASSLLAGAGGPMTDTQYF. The CDR3 DNA reads TGTGCCAGCAGCTTATTGGCCGGAGCGGGGGGGCCCATGACAGATACGCAGTATTTT. The genes are TRBV13 and TRBJ2-3; 10 bases agree with TRBD2. There are 19 residues in the CDR3. J lost 3 bases, V lost 2 bases, and 14 bases had no gene match. Germline CDR1 PRHDT, CDR2 FYEKMQ (reference sequence).